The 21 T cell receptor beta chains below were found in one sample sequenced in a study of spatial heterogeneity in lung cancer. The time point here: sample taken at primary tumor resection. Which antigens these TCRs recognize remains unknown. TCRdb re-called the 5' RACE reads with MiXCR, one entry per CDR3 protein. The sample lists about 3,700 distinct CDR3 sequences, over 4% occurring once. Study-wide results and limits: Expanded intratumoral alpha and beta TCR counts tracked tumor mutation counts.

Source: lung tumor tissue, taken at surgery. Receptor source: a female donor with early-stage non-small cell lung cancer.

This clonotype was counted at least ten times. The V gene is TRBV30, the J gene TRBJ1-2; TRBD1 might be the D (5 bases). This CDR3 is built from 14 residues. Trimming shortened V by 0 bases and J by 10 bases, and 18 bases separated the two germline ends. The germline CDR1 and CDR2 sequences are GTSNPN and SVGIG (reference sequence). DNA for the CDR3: TGTGCCTGGAGTGTATCTGGGGCGGGGATCTCCTACACCTTC. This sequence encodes CAWSVSGAGISYTF.

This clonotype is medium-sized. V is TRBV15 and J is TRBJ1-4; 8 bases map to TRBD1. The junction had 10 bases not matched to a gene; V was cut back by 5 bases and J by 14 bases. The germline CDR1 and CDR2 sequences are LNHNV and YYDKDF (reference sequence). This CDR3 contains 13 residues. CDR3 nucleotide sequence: TGTGCCACCAGCTCCCGACCACAGGGGGACCTGTTTTTT. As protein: CATSSRPQGDLFF.

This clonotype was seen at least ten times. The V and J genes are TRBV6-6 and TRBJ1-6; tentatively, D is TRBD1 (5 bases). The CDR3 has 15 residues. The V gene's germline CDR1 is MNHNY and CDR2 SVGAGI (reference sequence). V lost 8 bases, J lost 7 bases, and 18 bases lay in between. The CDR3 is CASVAADKGNSPLHF. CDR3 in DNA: TGTGCCAGCGTTGCCGCGGACAAGGGCAATTCACCCCTCCACTTT.

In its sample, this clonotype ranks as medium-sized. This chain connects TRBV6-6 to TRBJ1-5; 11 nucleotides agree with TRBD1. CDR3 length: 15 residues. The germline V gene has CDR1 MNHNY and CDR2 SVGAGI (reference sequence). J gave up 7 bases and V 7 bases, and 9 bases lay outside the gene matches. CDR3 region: CASNIGQGAKQPQHF. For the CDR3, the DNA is TGTGCCAGCAACATCGGACAGGGGGCAAAACAGCCCCAGCATTTT.

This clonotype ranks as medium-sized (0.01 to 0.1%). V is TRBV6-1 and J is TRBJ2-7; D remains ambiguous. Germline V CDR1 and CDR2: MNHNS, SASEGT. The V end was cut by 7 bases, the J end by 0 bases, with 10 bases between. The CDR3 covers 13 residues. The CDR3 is CASTSTSSYEQYF. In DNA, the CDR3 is TGTGCCAGCACCTCGACATCCTCCTACGAGCAGTACTTC.

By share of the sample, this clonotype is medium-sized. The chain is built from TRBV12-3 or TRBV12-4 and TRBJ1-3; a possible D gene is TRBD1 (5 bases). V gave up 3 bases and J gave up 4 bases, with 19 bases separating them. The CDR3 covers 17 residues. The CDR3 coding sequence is TGTGCCAGCAGTTTCGGCGCCAGGGCCGGGGTGGGAAACACCATATATTTT. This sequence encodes CASSFGARAGVGNTIYF.

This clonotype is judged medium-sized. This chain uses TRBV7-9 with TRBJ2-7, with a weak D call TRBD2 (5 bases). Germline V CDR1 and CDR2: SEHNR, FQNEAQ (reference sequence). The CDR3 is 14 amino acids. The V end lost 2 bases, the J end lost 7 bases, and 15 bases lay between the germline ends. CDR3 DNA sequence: TGTGCCAGCAGCTTAACTCCCCGGGGTGGGGAGCAGTACTTC. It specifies CASSLTPRGGEQYF.

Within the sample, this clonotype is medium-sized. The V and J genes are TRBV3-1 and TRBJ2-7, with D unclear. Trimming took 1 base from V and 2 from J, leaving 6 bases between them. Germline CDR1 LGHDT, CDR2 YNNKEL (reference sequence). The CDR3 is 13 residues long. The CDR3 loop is CASSQAPTYEQYF. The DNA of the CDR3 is TGTGCCAGCAGCCAAGCCCCAACCTACGAGCAGTACTTC.

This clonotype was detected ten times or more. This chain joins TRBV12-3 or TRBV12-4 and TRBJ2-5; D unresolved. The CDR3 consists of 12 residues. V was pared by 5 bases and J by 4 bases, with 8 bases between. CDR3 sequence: CASSPRTETQYF. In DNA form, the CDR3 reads TGTGCCAGCAGTCCGAGGACAGAGACCCAGTACTTC.

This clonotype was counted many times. The CDR3 spells CASRPGGGAGETQYF. In DNA form, the CDR3 reads TGTGCCAGTAGGCCGGGCGGGGGGGCAGGAGAGACCCAGTACTTC. V is TRBV19 and J is TRBJ2-5, with 9 nucleotides matching TRBD2. The CDR3 is 15 amino acids. J lost 4 bases, V lost 6 bases, and 9 bases had no gene match. The germline gives CDR1 LNHDA, CDR2 SQIVND (reference sequence).

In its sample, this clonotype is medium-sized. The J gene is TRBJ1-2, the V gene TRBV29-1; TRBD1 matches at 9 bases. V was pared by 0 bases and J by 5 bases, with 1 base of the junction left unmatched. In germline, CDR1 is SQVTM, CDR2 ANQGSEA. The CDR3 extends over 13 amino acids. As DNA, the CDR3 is TGCAGCGTTGAAGATGGGACAGGGTATGGCTACACCTTC. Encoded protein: CSVEDGTGYGYTF.

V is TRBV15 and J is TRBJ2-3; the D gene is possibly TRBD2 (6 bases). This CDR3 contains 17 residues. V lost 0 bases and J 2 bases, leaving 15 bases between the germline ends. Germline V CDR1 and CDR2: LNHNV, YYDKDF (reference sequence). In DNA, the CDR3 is TGTGCCACCAGCAGAGATAGGACGTCGGGGGTCACAGATACGCAGTATTTT. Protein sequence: CATSRDRTSGVTDTQYF.

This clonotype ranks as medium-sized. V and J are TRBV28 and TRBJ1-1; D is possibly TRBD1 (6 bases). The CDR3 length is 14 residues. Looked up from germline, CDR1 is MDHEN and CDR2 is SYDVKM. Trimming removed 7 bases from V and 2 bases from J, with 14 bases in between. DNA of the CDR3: TGTGCCAGCACCTGGGACAACCGAAACACTGAAGCTTTCTTT. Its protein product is CASTWDNRNTEAFF. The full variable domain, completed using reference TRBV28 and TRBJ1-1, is DVKVTQSSRYLVKRTGEKVFLECVQDMDHENMFWYRQDPGLGLRLIYFSYDVKMKEKGDIPEGYSVSREKKERFSLILESASTNQTSMYLCASTWDNRNTEAFFGQGTRLTVV.

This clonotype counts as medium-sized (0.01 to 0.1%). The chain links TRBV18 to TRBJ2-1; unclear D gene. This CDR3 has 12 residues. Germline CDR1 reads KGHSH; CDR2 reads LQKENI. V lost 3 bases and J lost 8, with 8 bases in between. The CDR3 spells CASSPGTDEQFF. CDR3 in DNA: TGTGCCAGCTCACCCGGCACGGATGAGCAGTTCTTC.

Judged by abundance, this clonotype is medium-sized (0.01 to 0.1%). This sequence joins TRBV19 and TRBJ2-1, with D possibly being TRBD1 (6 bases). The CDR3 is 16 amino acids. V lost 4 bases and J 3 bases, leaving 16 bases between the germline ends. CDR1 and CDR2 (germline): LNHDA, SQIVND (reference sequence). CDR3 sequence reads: CASSNHRANYYNEQFF. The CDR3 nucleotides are TGTGCCAGTAGTAACCACAGGGCCAACTACTACAATGAGCAGTTCTTC.

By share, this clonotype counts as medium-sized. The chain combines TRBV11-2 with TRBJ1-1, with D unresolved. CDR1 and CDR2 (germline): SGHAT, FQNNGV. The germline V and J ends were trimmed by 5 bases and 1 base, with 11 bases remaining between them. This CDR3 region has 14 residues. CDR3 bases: TGTGCCAGCAGCCCCATGGGGTCGAACACTGAAGCTTTCTTT. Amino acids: CASSPMGSNTEAFF.

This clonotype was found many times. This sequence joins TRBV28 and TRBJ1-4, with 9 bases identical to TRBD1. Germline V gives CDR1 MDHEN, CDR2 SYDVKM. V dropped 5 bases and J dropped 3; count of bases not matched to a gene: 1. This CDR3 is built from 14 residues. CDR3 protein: CASSRTGANEKLFF. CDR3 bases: TGTGCCAGCAGTAGGACAGGGGCTAATGAAAAACTGTTTTTT.

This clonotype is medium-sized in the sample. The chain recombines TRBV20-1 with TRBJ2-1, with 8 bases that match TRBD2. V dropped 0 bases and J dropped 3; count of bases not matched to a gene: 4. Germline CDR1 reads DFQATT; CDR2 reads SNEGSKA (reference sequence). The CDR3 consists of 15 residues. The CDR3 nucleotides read TGCAGTGCTAGAGATAGAAGCGGGGGCTACAATGAGCAGTTCTTC. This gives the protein CSARDRSGGYNEQFF.

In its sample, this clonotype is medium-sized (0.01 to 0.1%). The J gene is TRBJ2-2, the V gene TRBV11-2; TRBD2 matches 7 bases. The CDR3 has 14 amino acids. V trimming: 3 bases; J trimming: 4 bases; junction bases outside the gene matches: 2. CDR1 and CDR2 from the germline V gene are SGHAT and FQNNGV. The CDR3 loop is CASSFGTITGELFF. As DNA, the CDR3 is TGTGCCAGCAGCTTCGGGACTATCACCGGGGAGCTGTTTTTT.

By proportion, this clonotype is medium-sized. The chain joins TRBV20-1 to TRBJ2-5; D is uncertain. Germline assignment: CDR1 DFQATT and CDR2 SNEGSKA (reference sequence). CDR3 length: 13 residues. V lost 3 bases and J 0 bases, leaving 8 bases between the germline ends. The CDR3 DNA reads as TGCAGTGCTAGGGTTAGTCACCAAGAGACCCAGTACTTC. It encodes CSARVSHQETQYF.

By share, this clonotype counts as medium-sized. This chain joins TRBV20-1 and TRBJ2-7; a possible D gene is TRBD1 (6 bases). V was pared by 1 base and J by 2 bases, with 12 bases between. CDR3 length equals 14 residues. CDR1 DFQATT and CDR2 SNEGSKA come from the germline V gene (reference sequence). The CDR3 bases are TGCAGTGCTAGAGTCTGGGGGACAACCTACGAGCAGTACTTC. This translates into CSARVWGTTYEQYF.